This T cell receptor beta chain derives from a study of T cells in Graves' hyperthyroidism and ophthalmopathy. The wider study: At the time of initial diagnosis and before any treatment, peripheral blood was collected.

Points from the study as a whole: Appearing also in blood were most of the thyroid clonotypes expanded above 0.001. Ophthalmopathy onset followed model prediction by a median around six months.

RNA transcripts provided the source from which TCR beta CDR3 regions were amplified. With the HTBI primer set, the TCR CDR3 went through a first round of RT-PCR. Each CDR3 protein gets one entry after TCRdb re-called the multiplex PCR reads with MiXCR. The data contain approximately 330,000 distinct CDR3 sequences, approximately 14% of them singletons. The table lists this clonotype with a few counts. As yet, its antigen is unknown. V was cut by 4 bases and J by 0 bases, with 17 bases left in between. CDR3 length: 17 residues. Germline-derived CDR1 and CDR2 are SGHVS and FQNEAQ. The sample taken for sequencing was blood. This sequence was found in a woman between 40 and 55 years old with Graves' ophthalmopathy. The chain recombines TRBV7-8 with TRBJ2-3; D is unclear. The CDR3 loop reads CASSSNPRLTSTDTQYF. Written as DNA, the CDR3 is TGTGCCAGCAGCTCCAACCCTCGACTTACTAGCACAGATACGCAGTATTTT.